This TCR beta chain was found in a study of glioma-infiltrating T cells after dendritic cell vaccination. Study observations and caveats: Estimated pretreatment TIL content predicted outcome after dendritic cell vaccination.

About this clone: Its antigen is currently unknown.

The primer mix had 60 V beta and 13 J beta primers. The protocol was immunoSEQ multiplex PCR, while the TCRdb copy is restricted to in-frame clones and leaves out a portion. The sample lists 35,000 to 40,000 clones, almost 85% occurring once. The CDR3 consists of 13 residues. V was shortened by 6 bases and J by 10 bases, with 18 bases between the two germline ends. The germline gives CDR1 MNHEY, CDR2 SVGAGI. This sequence originates from a human donor with glioblastoma. The material sequenced was blood, taken before dendritic cell vaccination. The chain carries TRBV6-5 and TRBJ1-2; the D is unclear. The CDR3 nucleotides read TGTGCCAGCAGACCCGACCGGGGAGCGTTCTACACCTTC. This translates into CASRPDRGAFYTF.